This T cell receptor beta chain was obtained from a study of cytomegalovirus exposure and HLA in healthy donors. PCR was performed using 60 Vbeta and 13 Jbeta primers. The table came from immunoSEQ multiplex PCR; TCRdb's copy has only in-frame clones and leaves some out. This sample has roughly 170,000 clones, with 77% found just once. Germline V lookup: CDR1 SGHRS, CDR2 YFSETQ. J was trimmed by 1 base and V by 4 bases; bases with no gene match: 6. The CDR3 is made up of 16 amino acids. This chain connects TRBV5-1 to TRBJ2-2, with 8 positions matching TRBD1. The receptor was derived from a woman aged 25 to 39 in good health and CMV-seronegative. The sequenced material came from PBMCs. CDR3 bases: TGCGCCAGCAGCGTGTCGGGACAGGAGAACACCGGGGAGCTGTTTTTT. Amino acids: CASSVSGQENTGELFF.